This T cell receptor beta chain derives from a study of OX40 agonist ivuxolimab in advanced cancers. This clone was counted once. Repertoires were generated with immunoSEQ multiplex PCR, while TCRdb's copy carries only in-frame clones and drops some. The top ten clones hold around 20% of a sample with under 65,000 clones, 85% of them seen once. Looked up from germline, CDR1 is SGHAT and CDR2 is FQDESV (reference sequence). V lost 4 bases and J lost 5; bases outside the gene matches: 5. CDR3 length equals 16 residues. This rearrangement joins TRBV11-1 to TRBJ2-2; TRBD1 agrees at 12 bases. This sequence originates from an adult with an advanced solid tumor such as melanoma, head and neck, liver or kidney cancer. Source: CD4+ or CD8+ T cells sorted from blood, taken in a trial of the OX40 agonist ivuxolimab. The CDR3 is CASSSPGQGATGELFF. The CDR3 DNA reads as TGTGCCAGCAGCTCGCCGGGACAGGGGGCAACCGGGGAGCTGTTTTTT.